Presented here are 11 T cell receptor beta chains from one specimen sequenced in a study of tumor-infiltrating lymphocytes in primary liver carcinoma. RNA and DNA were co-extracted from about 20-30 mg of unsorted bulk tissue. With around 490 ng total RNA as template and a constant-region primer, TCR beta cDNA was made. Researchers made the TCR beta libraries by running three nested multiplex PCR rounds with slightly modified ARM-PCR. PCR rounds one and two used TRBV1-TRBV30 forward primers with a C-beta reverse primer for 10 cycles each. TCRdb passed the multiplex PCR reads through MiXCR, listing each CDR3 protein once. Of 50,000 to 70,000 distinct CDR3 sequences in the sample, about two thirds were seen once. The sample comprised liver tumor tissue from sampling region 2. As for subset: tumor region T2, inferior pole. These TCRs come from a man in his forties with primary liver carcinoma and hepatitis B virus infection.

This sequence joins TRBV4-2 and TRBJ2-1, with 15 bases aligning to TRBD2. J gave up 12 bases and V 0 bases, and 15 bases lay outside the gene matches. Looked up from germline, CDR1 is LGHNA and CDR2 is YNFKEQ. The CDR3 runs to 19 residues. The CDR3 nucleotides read TGTGCCAGCAGCCAAGATATAGCGGGTGGACTAGCGGGAGGGAGCTCGCAGTTCTTC. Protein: CASSQDIAGGLAGGSSQFF.

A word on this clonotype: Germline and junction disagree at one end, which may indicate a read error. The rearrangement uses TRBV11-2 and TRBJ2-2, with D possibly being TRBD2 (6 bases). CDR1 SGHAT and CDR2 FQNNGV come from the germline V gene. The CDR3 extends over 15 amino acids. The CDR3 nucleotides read TGTGCCGGCAGCTCTGCGGGACCGAACACCGGGGAGCTGTTTTTT. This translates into CAGSSAGPNTGELFF. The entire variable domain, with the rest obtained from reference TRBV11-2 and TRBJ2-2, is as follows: EAGVAQSPRYKIIEKRQSVAFWCNPISGHATLYWYQQILGQGPKLLIQFQNNGVVDDSQLPKDRFSAERLKGVDSTLKIQPAKLEDSAVYLCAGSSAGPNTGELFFGEGSRLTVL.

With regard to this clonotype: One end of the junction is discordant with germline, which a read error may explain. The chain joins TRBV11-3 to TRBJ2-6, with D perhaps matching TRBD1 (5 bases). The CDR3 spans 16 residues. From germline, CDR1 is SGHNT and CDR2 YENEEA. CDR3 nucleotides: TGTGCCATCAGCTCGACACCACAGTCTGGGGCCTACGTCCTGACTTTC. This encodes CAISSTPQSGAYVLTF.

The CDR3 DNA follows: TGTGCCATCAGACTAACCGTGTCAACGCAGGGCTACACCTTC. It encodes CAIRLTVSTQGYTF. J is TRBJ1-2 and V is TRBV28; D is unclear. This CDR3 has 14 amino acids. The germline V and J ends were trimmed by 10 bases and 8 bases, with 23 bases remaining between them. Germline V gene sequence: CDR1 MDHEN, CDR2 SYDVKM.

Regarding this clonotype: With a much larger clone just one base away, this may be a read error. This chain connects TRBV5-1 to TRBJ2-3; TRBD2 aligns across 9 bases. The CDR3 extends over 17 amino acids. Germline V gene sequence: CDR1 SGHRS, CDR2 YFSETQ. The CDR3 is CASNLGSAGGPTDTQYF. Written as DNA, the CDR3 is TGCGCCAGCAACTTGGGGTCCGCGGGAGGGCCTACAGATACGCAGTATTTT.

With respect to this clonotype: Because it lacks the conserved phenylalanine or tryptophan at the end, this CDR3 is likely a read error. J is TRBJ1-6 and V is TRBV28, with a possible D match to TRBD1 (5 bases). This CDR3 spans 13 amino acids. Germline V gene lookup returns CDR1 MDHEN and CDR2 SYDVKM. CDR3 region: CATSPGGNSPLHI. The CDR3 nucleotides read TGTGCCACCAGTCCGGGGGGAAATTCACCCCTCCACATT.

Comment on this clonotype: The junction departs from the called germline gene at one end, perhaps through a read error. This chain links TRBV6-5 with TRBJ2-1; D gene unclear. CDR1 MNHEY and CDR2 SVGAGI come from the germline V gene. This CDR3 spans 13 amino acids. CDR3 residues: CASRLTVEGEQFF. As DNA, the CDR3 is TGTGCCAGCAGGCTTACAGTGGAAGGTGAGCAGTTCTTT.

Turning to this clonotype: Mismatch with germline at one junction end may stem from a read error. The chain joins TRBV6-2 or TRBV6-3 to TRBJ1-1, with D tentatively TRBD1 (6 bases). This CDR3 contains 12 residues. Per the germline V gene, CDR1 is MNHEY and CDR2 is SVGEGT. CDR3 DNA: TGTGACAGCGGGACACATAACACTGAAGCTTTCTTT. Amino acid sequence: CDSGTHNTEAFF.

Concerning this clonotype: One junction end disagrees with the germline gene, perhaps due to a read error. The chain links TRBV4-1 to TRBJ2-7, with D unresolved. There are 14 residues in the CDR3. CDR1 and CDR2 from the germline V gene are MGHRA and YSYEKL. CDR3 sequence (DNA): TGCGCCAGCAGCCTACAGCCCCTGACCTACGAGCAGCACTTC. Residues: CASSLQPLTYEQHF.

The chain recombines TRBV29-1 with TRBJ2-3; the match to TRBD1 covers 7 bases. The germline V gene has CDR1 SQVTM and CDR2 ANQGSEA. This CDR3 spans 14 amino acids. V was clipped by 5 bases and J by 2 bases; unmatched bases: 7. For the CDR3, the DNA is TGCAGCGTTCAACAGGGGACCCCCACAGATACGCAGTATTTT. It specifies CSVQQGTPTDTQYF.

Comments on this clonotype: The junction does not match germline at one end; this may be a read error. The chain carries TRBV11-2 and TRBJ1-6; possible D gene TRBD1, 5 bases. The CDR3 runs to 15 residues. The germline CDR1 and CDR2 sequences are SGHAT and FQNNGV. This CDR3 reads CASSLEPGPNSALHF. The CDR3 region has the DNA TGTGCCAGCAGCTTAGAACCGGGACCGAATTCAGCCCTCCACTTT.